The source of this T cell receptor (beta chain) is a study of blood T cell repertoires in COVID-19. Study-wide background: Sample material is recorded as cDNA or gDNA derived from T cells, B-cell-depleted T cells, or PBMCs.

Germline V gene lookup returns CDR1 SGHTA and CDR2 FQGNSA. This CDR3 region has 17 residues. Trimming cost V 0 bases and J 5 bases, with 19 bases left between them. TCRdb's copy holds only in-frame clones and misses some; the assay was immunoSEQ multiplex PCR. The table shows about 70,000 clones, with about nine tenths occurring only once. The chain is built from TRBV7-2 and TRBJ1-2; weak D call: TRBD1 (6 bases). Sequenced material: peripheral blood. The sequence was obtained from a woman of 80 years or more with active or convalescent COVID-19. CDR3 sequence: CASSLASDSALLYGYTF. The CDR3 region has the DNA TGTGCCAGCAGCTTAGCCTCGGACAGCGCCCTCCTTTATGGCTACACCTTC.